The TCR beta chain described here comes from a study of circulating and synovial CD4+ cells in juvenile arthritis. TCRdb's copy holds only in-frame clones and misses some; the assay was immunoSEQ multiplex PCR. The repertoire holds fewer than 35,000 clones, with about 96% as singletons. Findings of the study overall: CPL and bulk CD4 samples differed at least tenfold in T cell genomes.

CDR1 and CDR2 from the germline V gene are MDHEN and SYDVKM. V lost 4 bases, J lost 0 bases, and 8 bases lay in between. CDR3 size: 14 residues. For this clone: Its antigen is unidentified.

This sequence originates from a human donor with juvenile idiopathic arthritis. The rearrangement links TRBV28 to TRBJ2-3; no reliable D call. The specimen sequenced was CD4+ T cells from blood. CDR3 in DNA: TGTGCCAGCAGTTACGCTAATAGCACAGATACGCAGTATTTT. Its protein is CASSYANSTDTQYF.